This T cell receptor (beta chain) originates from a study of T cells expressing NK-cell markers. The study's findings and limits: The CD3+CD56-NKG2C+ fraction was also led by these clonotypes in several donors. It remained uncertain whether the expanded NKG2C+ T cell clones were specific for HCMV antigens. Of the CD8+ T cell pool in about 6 donors, about 1.0-7.0% was accounted for by dominant NKG2C+ clonotypes.

TCRdb reprocessed the 5' RACE reads; each CDR3 protein has one entry and no DNA is given. The table for this sample gives a few hundred thousand distinct CDR3 sequences. Remarks on this clonotype: Its antigen is not identified.

The CDR3 totals 13 residues. Germline CDR1 and CDR2: SGHRS and YFSETQ. The sequencing sample was made of blood T cells: a sorted CD56 or NKG2C T cell subset, CD4+ or CD8+ T cells, or bulk PBMC T cells (not recorded which). The V call is TRBV5-1, the J call TRBJ2-7. This sequence originates from a man between 18 and 69 years old in good health. This CDR3 reads CASSSNDHYEQYF.